This entry describes one T cell receptor beta chain. Antigen specificity is unknown. In TCRdb, the 5' RACE reads were re-called with MiXCR into one record per CDR3 protein. The sample includes under 6,000 distinct CDR3 sequences, roughly 8.1% of them seen just once. Sample time point: sample taken at primary tumor resection. Samples came from some 71 TRACERx patients with untreated early-stage lung cancer. This entry is derived from a study of spatial heterogeneity in lung cancer. Study information: For tumor regions, TCR transcript counts showed a strong correlation with a T cell module score derived from matched bulk RNA-seq.

V was cut by 1 base and J by 0 bases, with 9 bases left in between. This CDR3 is 14 amino acids long. CDR1 is DFQATT and CDR2 is SNEGSKA in the germline V gene (reference sequence). Study results and caveats: Tumor mutation counts were tracked by expanded intratumoral alpha and beta TCR counts.

The TCR comes from a male donor with early-stage non-small cell lung cancer. This sequence joins TRBV20-1 and TRBJ1-1; D not certain. This specimen consisted of lung tumor tissue, obtained at surgery. The CDR3 coding sequence is TGCAGTGCTAGAGGCGTCCGCATGAACACTGAAGCTTTCTTT. Amino acid sequence: CSARGVRMNTEAFF.